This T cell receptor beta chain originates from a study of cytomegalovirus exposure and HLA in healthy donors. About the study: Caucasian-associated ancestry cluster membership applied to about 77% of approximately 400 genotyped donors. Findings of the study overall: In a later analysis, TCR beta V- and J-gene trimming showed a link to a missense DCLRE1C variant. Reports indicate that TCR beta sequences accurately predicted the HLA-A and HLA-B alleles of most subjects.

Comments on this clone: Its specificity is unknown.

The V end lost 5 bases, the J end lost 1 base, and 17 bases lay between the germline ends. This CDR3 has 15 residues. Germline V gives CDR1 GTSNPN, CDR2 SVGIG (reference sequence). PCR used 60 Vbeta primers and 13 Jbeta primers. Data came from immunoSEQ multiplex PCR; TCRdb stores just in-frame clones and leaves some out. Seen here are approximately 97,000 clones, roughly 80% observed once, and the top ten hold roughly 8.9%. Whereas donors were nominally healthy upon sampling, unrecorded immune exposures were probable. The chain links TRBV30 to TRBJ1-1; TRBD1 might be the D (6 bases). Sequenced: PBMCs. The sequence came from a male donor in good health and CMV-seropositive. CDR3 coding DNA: TGTGCCTGGCGGATCCCGGACAGAAAGAACACTGAAGCTTTCTTT. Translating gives CAWRIPDRKNTEAFF. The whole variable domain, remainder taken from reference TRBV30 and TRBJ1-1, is SQTIHQWPATLVQPVGSPLSLECTVEGTSNPNLYWYRQAAGRGLQLLFYSVGIGQISSEVPQNLSASRPQDRQFILSSKKLLLSDSGFYLCAWRIPDRKNTEAFFGQGTRLTVV.